A selection of T cell receptor beta chains follows, all from one sample in a study of blood T cells in healthy people across ages. One entry per CDR3 protein, called by TCRdb with MiXCR from the 5' RACE reads. The sample carries roughly 500,000 distinct CDR3 sequences, 27% recorded once. Sequencing used blood. The receptors were gathered from a woman aged 70-85 years in good health. Each CDR3 is given with its conserved first and last residue. Fields, in order: CDR3 DNA, CDR3 protein, CDR3 length, J gene, D gene, V gene, clone size. D genes are given only for firm matches. Clone sizes are given selectively: once, few, many, or a class where the clone is expanded.

cdr3_nt: TGCGCCAGCAGCTTGGGAACTAATAGCAATCAGCCCCAGCATTTT
cdr3_aa: CASSLGTNSNQPQHF
cdr3_length: 15
j_call: TRBJ1-5
d_call: -
v_call: TRBV5-1
clone_size: -

cdr3_nt: TGTGCCAGCAGCCCTACCGGGACAGCGCTGGGGGCCCAGTACTTC
cdr3_aa: CASSPTGTALGAQYF
cdr3_length: 15
j_call: TRBJ2-5
d_call: TRBD1
v_call: TRBV7-9
clone_size: -

cdr3_nt: TGTGCCAGCAGCGTATTGGGAAACACTGAAGCTTTCTTT
cdr3_aa: CASSVLGNTEAFF
cdr3_length: 13
j_call: TRBJ1-1
d_call: -
v_call: TRBV9
clone_size: few

cdr3_nt: TGTGCCAGCTCCGGAGACTCTGGGGCCAACGTCCTGACTTTC
cdr3_aa: CASSGDSGANVLTF
cdr3_length: 14
j_call: TRBJ2-6
d_call: -
v_call: TRBV18
clone_size: -

cdr3_nt: TGCGCCAGCAGCCAAGAGCTAGCGGAACCAAATGAGCAGTTCTTC
cdr3_aa: CASSQELAEPNEQFF
cdr3_length: 15
j_call: TRBJ2-1
d_call: TRBD2
v_call: TRBV4-3
clone_size: many

cdr3_nt: TGTGCCAGCAGCTCGGGACTAGGAGAACATACGCAGTATTTT
cdr3_aa: CASSSGLGEHTQYF
cdr3_length: 14
j_call: TRBJ2-3
d_call: TRBD2
v_call: TRBV7-2
clone_size: -

cdr3_nt: TGCAGCGCCCCCGGGAAGTCAGATACGCAGTATTTT
cdr3_aa: CSAPGKSDTQYF
cdr3_length: 12
j_call: TRBJ2-3
d_call: -
v_call: TRBV29-1
clone_size: -

cdr3_nt: TGTGCCAGCACCGGGACTAGCGGGGGTCAAGAGACCCAGTACTTC
cdr3_aa: CASTGTSGGQETQYF
cdr3_length: 15
j_call: TRBJ2-5
d_call: TRBD2
v_call: TRBV2
clone_size: -

cdr3_nt: TGTGCCAGCAGCGAGGACAGGATCAATCAGCCCCAGCATTTT
cdr3_aa: CASSEDRINQPQHF
cdr3_length: 14
j_call: TRBJ1-5
d_call: TRBD1
v_call: TRBV7-9
clone_size: -

cdr3_nt: TGTGCCAGCAGCTTGGGACAGGGGAATGGCTACGAGCAGTACTTC
cdr3_aa: CASSLGQGNGYEQYF
cdr3_length: 15
j_call: TRBJ2-7
d_call: TRBD1
v_call: TRBV6-2/TRBV6-3
clone_size: -

cdr3_nt: TGTGCCAGCAGCCCCCGGACAGGGGGCGACACCGGGGAGCTGTTTTTT
cdr3_aa: CASSPRTGGDTGELFF
cdr3_length: 16
j_call: TRBJ2-2
d_call: TRBD1
v_call: TRBV7-6
clone_size: few

cdr3_nt: TGTGCCAGCAGTAGGGACAGGGGCTATGGCTACACCTTC
cdr3_aa: CASSRDRGYGYTF
cdr3_length: 13
j_call: TRBJ1-2
d_call: TRBD1
v_call: TRBV27
clone_size: many

cdr3_nt: TGCGCCAGCAGCTACCAATTTGTCGGGAACACTGAAGCTTTCTTT
cdr3_aa: CASSYQFVGNTEAFF
cdr3_length: 15
j_call: TRBJ1-1
d_call: -
v_call: TRBV5-1
clone_size: -

cdr3_nt: TGTGCCAGCAGCTTAAATTGGGCCGCGGGGGGCAATCAGCCCCAGCATTTT
cdr3_aa: CASSLNWAAGGNQPQHF
cdr3_length: 17
j_call: TRBJ1-5
d_call: -
v_call: TRBV7-2
clone_size: few

cdr3_nt: TGCAGCGTTGGAAGCGGTGACAGATACACTGAAGCTTTCTTT
cdr3_aa: CSVGSGDRYTEAFF
cdr3_length: 14
j_call: TRBJ1-1
d_call: -
v_call: TRBV29-1
clone_size: few

cdr3_nt: TGTGCCAGCAGCGTAGCTGGAAACTCCTACAATGAGCAGTTCTTC
cdr3_aa: CASSVAGNSYNEQFF
cdr3_length: 15
j_call: TRBJ2-1
d_call: -
v_call: TRBV9
clone_size: few

cdr3_nt: TGTGCCAGCAGTTTCGGTTTGGGGGCCGGTGGCTACACCTTC
cdr3_aa: CASSFGLGAGGYTF
cdr3_length: 14
j_call: TRBJ1-2
d_call: -
v_call: TRBV27
clone_size: few

cdr3_nt: TGCGCCAGCAGCCAAGATCGGGCGCGCGGCACCGGGGAGCTGTTTTTT
cdr3_aa: CASSQDRARGTGELFF
cdr3_length: 16
j_call: TRBJ2-2
d_call: -
v_call: TRBV4-3
clone_size: -